This T cell receptor beta chain was captured in a study of cytotoxic CD8 clonotypes in ibrutinib-treated CLL. Across the study: Mean productive templates were 255,043; mean productive rearrangements were about 89,000. Study results and caveats: Increased clonality at ibrutinib response gave way to a return toward baseline at progression. Researchers report that baseline clonality outpaced age-matched healthy donors and tracked circulating CD8+ T-cell counts.

The intended depth for sequencing was 1 in 200,000 to 1 in 1 million T cells. This table comes from immunoSEQ multiplex PCR, and its TCRdb copy is limited to in-frame clones, with some not included. The sample consists of tens of thousands of clones, roughly 57% of them appearing once. The germline CDR1 and CDR2 sequences are MDHEN and SYDVKM. Trimming stripped 2 bases from V and 7 bases from J, with 6 bases between. CDR3 length: 12 amino acids. As concerns this clone: The antigen remains unidentified.

The receptor was isolated from a human donor with chronic lymphocytic leukemia. The chain uses TRBV28 and TRBJ2-1; maybe TRBD2 (5 bases). This specimen consisted of PBMCs, obtained before ibrutinib treatment. As DNA, the CDR3 is TGTGCCAGCAGTTTAGGGGAGAATGAGCAGTTCTTC. This translates into CASSLGENEQFF.